The 29 T cell receptor beta chains reported below all come from one sample, sequenced in a study of T-cell reconstitution after alpha-beta-depleted transplantation in children. It was with unique molecular identifiers that the TCRbeta library was prepared. A single record per CDR3 protein comes from TCRdb applying MiXCR to the PCR reads. The sample lists about 540,000 distinct CDR3 sequences, about a sixth occurring once. Sequences were derived from PBMCs from the stem cell graft donor, sampled from the stem cell graft. The receptors stem from a human donor who donated a stem cell graft to a child with acute lymphoblastic leukemia.

The gene calls are TRBV30 and TRBJ2-2, with 7 positions matching TRBD2. Germline trimming cut 1 base from V and 0 bases from J; bases unmatched to any gene: 11. Germline CDR1 and CDR2: GTSNPN and SVGIG (reference sequence). This CDR3 is built from 18 residues. This chain's CDR3 is CAWSATTAGPSNTGELFF. The DNA of the CDR3 is TGTGCCTGGAGTGCCACGACAGCGGGGCCTTCGAACACCGGGGAGCTGTTTTTT.

The table lists this clonotype with a few counts. The chain uses TRBV20-1 and TRBJ2-3, with TRBD2 identical over 12 bases. The CDR3 is made up of 16 amino acids. The V and J ends lost 6 bases and 5 bases, in that order; junction bases with no gene match: 12. Germline loops: CDR1 DFQATT, CDR2 SNEGSKA (reference sequence). CDR3 nucleotide sequence: TGCAGTGCCCCGGTCGCTACTAGCGGGAGGATAGATACGCAGTATTTT. As protein: CSAPVATSGRIDTQYF.

The gene calls are TRBV12-3 or TRBV12-4 and TRBJ2-2; 11 nucleotides align to TRBD1. V lost 5 bases, J lost 6 bases, and 8 bases stayed unmatched. The CDR3 has 16 residues. CDR3 bases: TGTGCCAGCAGTCTACGGGGGACAGGGGGAGCCGGGGAGCTGTTTTTT. This gives the protein CASSLRGTGGAGELFF.

This clonotype was picked up a small number of times. The genes are TRBV6-5 and TRBJ1-1; no definite D call. The CDR3 loop spans 14 amino acids. Germline-derived CDR1 and CDR2 are MNHEY and SVGAGI. The ends were cut back, 2 bases at V and 4 bases at J, with 11 bases in the middle. This CDR3 is CASSYGPLGTEAFF. Here the CDR3 DNA reads TGTGCCAGCAGTTACGGGCCGCTGGGCACTGAAGCTTTCTTT.

A few counts support this clonotype. The J gene is TRBJ1-4, the V gene TRBV7-9, with D perhaps matching TRBD1 (5 bases). Between the trimmed V and J ends, which lost 1 base and 1 base, there was a span of 13 bases. CDR1 is SEHNR and CDR2 is FQNEAQ in the germline V gene (reference sequence). This CDR3 spans 17 amino acids. The CDR3 is CASSLEWGDVTNEKLFF. The CDR3 coding sequence is TGTGCCAGCAGCTTAGAATGGGGGGACGTAACTAATGAAAAACTGTTTTTT. The complete variable domain, with remaining parts taken from reference TRBV7-9 and TRBJ1-4, reads DTGVSQNPRHKITKRGQNVTFRCDPISEHNRLYWYRQTLGQGPEFLTYFQNEAQLEKSRLLSDRFSAERPKGSFSTLEIQRTEQGDSAMYLCASSLEWGDVTNEKLFFGSGTQLSVL.

The chain recombines TRBV2 with TRBJ1-1; 9 bases are a match to TRBD1. Germline V lookup: CDR1 SNHLY, CDR2 FYNNEI. V lost 5 bases, J lost 10 bases, and 11 bases stayed unmatched. The CDR3 consists of 14 residues. The CDR3 DNA is TGTGCCAGCAGTTTAGGACAGGGGTCGCCGTCAGCTTTCTTT. This codes for CASSLGQGSPSAFF.

V gene TRBV6-1 combines with J gene TRBJ1-6; D remains ambiguous. The CDR3 is made up of 13 amino acids. The V gene lost 1 base and the J gene lost 10 bases, with 8 bases spanning the gap. Germline CDR1 is MNHNS and CDR2 is SASEGT. Written as DNA, the CDR3 is TGTGCCAGCAGTGAAGGCTATCCGTCACCCCTCCACTTT. Translated, it gives CASSEGYPSPLHF.

This clonotype was seen a handful of times. CDR3 sequence: CASGTDFYEQYF. The DNA of the CDR3 is TGTGCCAGCGGGACGGATTTCTACGAGCAGTACTTC. J is TRBJ2-7 and V is TRBV7-9; D is tentatively TRBD1 or TRBD2 (5 bases each). V was shortened by 8 bases and J by 3 bases, with 11 bases between the two germline ends. The CDR3 is 12 amino acids. Germline assignment: CDR1 SEHNR and CDR2 FQNEAQ (reference sequence).

The chain joins TRBV10-3 to TRBJ1-1; D not resolved. Germline CDR1 is ENHRY and CDR2 is SYGVKD. The V gene lost 3 bases and the J gene lost 2 bases, with 7 bases spanning the gap. The CDR3 consists of 13 residues. The CDR3: CAISESTNTEAFF. CDR3 DNA: TGTGCCATCAGTGAATCAACCAACACTGAAGCTTTCTTT.

The table lists this clonotype with a few counts. The genes are TRBV12-3 or TRBV12-4 and TRBJ2-3; tentative D call: TRBD1 (6 bases). V was cut by 7 bases and J by 0 bases, with 14 bases left in between. The CDR3 runs to 15 residues. In DNA form, the CDR3 reads TGTGCCAGCACCCTACGGGACATAAGCACAGATACGCAGTATTTT. It specifies CASTLRDISTDTQYF.

The rearrangement joins TRBV29-1 to TRBJ2-2; no reliable D call. V gave up 4 bases and J gave up 0 bases, with 6 bases separating them. Germline V gene data show CDR1 as SQVTM and CDR2 as ANQGSEA. CDR3 length: 13 residues. In DNA, the CDR3 is TGCAGCGTTGCGCGTTCGAACACCGGGGAGCTGTTTTTT. It codes for CSVARSNTGELFF.

The chain combines TRBV4-3 with TRBJ1-5; TRBD1 might be the D (5 bases). Germline V CDR1 and CDR2: LGHNA, YSLEER. Deletions cut 4 bases from V and 1 base from J, with 35 bases between. CDR3 length: 23 amino acids. The CDR3 reads CASSRLPGPSKSAGPRSNQPQHF. The CDR3 nucleotides are TGCGCCAGCAGCCGATTACCGGGACCTTCAAAGTCGGCGGGGCCTAGAAGCAATCAGCCCCAGCATTTT.

This clonotype was counted a few times. V usage is TRBV29-1 and J usage is TRBJ2-7; the D is unclear. CDR1 SQVTM and CDR2 ANQGSEA come from the germline V gene. Trimming cost V 4 bases and J 4 bases, with 14 bases left between them. The CDR3 runs 13 residues. The CDR3 DNA follows: TGCAGCGTTGTCCCCTCCTCCAGATACGAGCAGTACTTC. As protein: CSVVPSSRYEQYF.

This clonotype was found a few times. Germline is not matched at one junction end, which may reflect a read error. The chain joins TRBV27 to TRBJ2-7; 10 bases match TRBD2. Germline lookup yields CDR1 MNHEY and CDR2 SMNVEV (reference sequence). The CDR3 is 14 residues long. CDR3 loop: CATSLGSSGRKKYF. CDR3 bases: TGTGCCACCAGTTTAGGATCTAGCGGGAGAAAAAAGTACTTC.

In this sample, this clonotype turned up a few times. The chain has TRBV20-1 and TRBJ1-2; 10 bases line up with TRBD1. The germline CDR1 and CDR2 sequences are DFQATT and SNEGSKA (reference sequence). The trim removed 7 bases at V and 4 bases at J, leaving 9 bases unmatched. CDR3 length: 14 amino acids. The DNA for the CDR3 is TGCAGTGGAATCGACAGGGGGCATGTCTATGGCTACACCTTC. Translation gives CSGIDRGHVYGYTF.

V gene TRBV28 combines with J gene TRBJ2-7; no clear D. The V end was cut by 9 bases, the J end by 2 bases, with 17 bases between. Looked up from germline, CDR1 is MDHEN and CDR2 is SYDVKM. The CDR3 loop spans 14 amino acids. CDR3 nucleotide sequence: TGTGCCAGTAAACATAAGGGATTACCCTACGAGCAGTACTTC. As protein: CASKHKGLPYEQYF.

The chain links TRBV3-1 to TRBJ2-4, with D unresolved. Between the trimmed V and J ends, which lost 0 bases and 1 base, there was a span of 16 bases. Germline-derived CDR1 and CDR2 are LGHDT and YNNKEL (reference sequence). The length of the CDR3 is 18 residues. Here the CDR3 DNA reads TGTGCCAGCAGCCAAGAAGTCGGCCGATCAGAGGCCAAAAACATTCAGTACTTC. Its translation: CASSQEVGRSEAKNIQYF.

This clonotype was counted only a few times. The chain has TRBV5-1 and TRBJ2-7; 16 bases line up with TRBD2. Per the germline V gene, CDR1 is SGHRS and CDR2 is YFSETQ. The CDR3 has 18 residues. The J segment lost 5 bases and the V segment lost 4 bases, leaving 12 bases of the junction unmatched. CDR3 loop: CASSKGLAGGPDVHEQYF. The CDR3 DNA reads TGCGCCAGCAGCAAGGGACTAGCGGGAGGGCCGGACGTCCACGAGCAGTACTTC.

This clonotype occurred a few times. The CDR3 DNA sequence: TGTGCCAGCAGTGGCACCCAAAGCGCGAAATACAATGAGCAGTTCTTC. It is translated as CASSGTQSAKYNEQFF. The chain joins TRBV6-4 to TRBJ2-1; D is uncertain. CDR1 is MRHNA and CDR2 is SNTAGT in the germline V gene. Trimming left V 4 bases short and J 4 bases short, with 17 bases between. CDR3 size: 16 residues.

This sequence joins TRBV12-3 or TRBV12-4 and TRBJ2-7, with D possibly TRBD1 on 6 matching bases. The germline V and J ends were trimmed by 8 bases and 5 bases, with 16 bases remaining between them. The CDR3 is 13 amino acids. The CDR3 DNA reads TGTGCCAGCGTACAAACAGGGTTCGACGAGCAGTACTTC. Its protein product is CASVQTGFDEQYF.

The chain joins TRBV29-1 to TRBJ1-3; the match to TRBD1 covers 9 bases. The V gene's germline CDR1 is SQVTM and CDR2 ANQGSEA. V lost 0 bases, J lost 2 bases, and 5 bases stayed unmatched. The CDR3 extends over 16 amino acids. CDR3 region: CSVEDTGTGTGNTIYF. Written as DNA, the CDR3 is TGCAGCGTTGAAGATACCGGGACAGGGACTGGAAACACCATATATTTT.

The rearrangement links TRBV27 to TRBJ2-1; the match to TRBD1 covers 8 bases. The CDR3 is 15 amino acids. V lost 1 base to trimming and J lost 8 bases; unmatched junction nucleotides: 7. CDR1 is MNHEY and CDR2 is SMNVEV in the germline V gene (reference sequence). CDR3 nucleotide sequence: TGTGCCAGCAGTTTATTTGGGCAGGGGGCAGATGAGCAGTTCTTC. Translation: CASSLFGQGADEQFF.

This clonotype was observed many times. This chain connects TRBV7-8 to TRBJ2-3; D is unclear. Germline-derived CDR1 and CDR2 are SGHVS and FQNEAQ. The CDR3 spans 12 residues. V was pared by 2 bases and J by 9 bases, with 9 bases between. The CDR3 region has the DNA TGTGCCAGCAGCTTACATGATCCAACGCAGTATTTT. Amino acid sequence: CASSLHDPTQYF.

The chain joins TRBV12-3 or TRBV12-4 to TRBJ1-1; D unclear. With 2 bases removed from V and 0 bases from J, the gap between germline ends came to 7 bases. The CDR3 is 14 residues long. The CDR3 loop is CASSLKPLNTEAFF. CDR3 in DNA: TGTGCCAGCAGTTTAAAGCCTCTGAACACTGAAGCTTTCTTT.

This clonotype was found a few times. The gene calls are TRBV6-1 and TRBJ2-2; D uncertain. The CDR3 loop spans 13 amino acids. Germline V lookup: CDR1 MNHNS, CDR2 SASEGT. Trimming left V 7 bases short and J 5 bases short, with 11 bases between. The CDR3 spells CASTPVLTGELFF. CDR3 coding DNA: TGTGCCAGCACCCCCGTCCTTACCGGGGAGCTGTTTTTT.

This clonotype was detected only a few times. The chain links TRBV10-3 to TRBJ2-7; 9 nucleotides line up with TRBD1. With 7 bases clipped from V and 6 bases from J, the junction kept 1 base outside the gene matches. The germline CDR1 and CDR2 sequences are ENHRY and SYGVKD. CDR3 length: 11 residues. CDR3 protein: CAIKTGGEQYF. CDR3 coding DNA: TGTGCCATCAAGACAGGGGGCGAGCAGTACTTC.

The gene calls are TRBV27 and TRBJ2-7; the D is unclear. The CDR3 has 13 residues. V gave up 2 bases and J gave up 6 bases, with 11 bases separating them. Germline lookup yields CDR1 MNHEY and CDR2 SMNVEV (reference sequence). The CDR3 DNA is TGTGCCAGCAGTTTACCCCCAAACGGCGAGCAGTACTTC. It translates to CASSLPPNGEQYF.

This clonotype was found a few times. The rearrangement links TRBV6-1 to TRBJ1-5; TRBD1 might be the D (5 bases). The CDR3 runs 15 residues. The V end lost 6 bases, the J end lost 2 bases, and 14 bases lay between the germline ends. The germline V gene encodes CDR1 MNHNS and CDR2 SASEGT. Written as DNA, the CDR3 is TGTGCCAGCAGGTCGGGACTCCGGGGCAATCAGCCCCAGCATTTT. This gives the protein CASRSGLRGNQPQHF.

This clonotype showed up just a few times. The genes are TRBV29-1 and TRBJ2-1; no clear D. The CDR3 totals 16 residues. The ends were cut back, 4 bases at V and 6 bases at J, with 22 bases in the middle. CDR1 and CDR2 (germline): SQVTM, ANQGSEA. For the CDR3, the DNA is TGCAGCGTTGTCGGTGCGGTGAAGTACCCGACCAATGAGCAGTTCTTC. The encoded protein is CSVVGAVKYPTNEQFF.